What follows are 2 T cell receptor beta chains derived from one specimen sequenced in a study of OX40 agonist ivuxolimab in advanced cancers. The data were produced by immunoSEQ multiplex PCR, yet TCRdb's version contains in-frame clones alone and is incomplete. The table records 50,000 to 60,000 clones, 90% of them present only once. The sample was CD4+ or CD8+ T cells sorted from blood, taken in a trial of the OX40 agonist ivuxolimab. These receptors were collected from an adult with an advanced solid tumor such as melanoma, head and neck, liver or kidney cancer.

V and J are TRBV28 and TRBJ1-4; 8 nucleotides line up with TRBD1. The CDR3 totals 15 residues. V was pared by 5 bases and J by 8 bases, with 10 bases of the junction left unmatched. Germline assignment: CDR1 MDHEN and CDR2 SYDVKM. The chain's CDR3 is CASSPRTGLGEKLFF. As DNA, the CDR3 is TGTGCCAGCAGTCCCCGGACAGGGCTTGGGGAAAAACTGTTTTTT.

This rearrangement joins TRBV6-5 to TRBJ2-7, with 11 bases aligning to TRBD2. This CDR3 is built from 13 residues. V lost 5 bases and J lost 5; bases outside the gene matches: 2. Germline CDR1 is MNHEY and CDR2 is SVGAGI. The CDR3 nucleotides are TGTGCCAGCAGTGGGACTAGCGGAAACGAGCAGTACTTC. This gives the protein CASSGTSGNEQYF.